Here is one T cell receptor (beta chain) with its context. The data belong to a study of cytomegalovirus exposure and HLA in healthy donors. The CDR3 covers 12 residues. The germline V gene encodes CDR1 MGHDK and CDR2 SYGVNS. Trimming stripped 2 bases from V and 6 bases from J, with 4 bases between. Researchers ran the PCR with 60 Vbeta and 13 Jbeta primers. Generated by immunoSEQ multiplex PCR, the TCRdb table keeps only in-frame clones and is missing some. The sample holds 150,000 to 200,000 clones; 70% to 85% are singletons and the top ten take around 4.3%. The genes are TRBV25-1 and TRBJ2-2; D unclear. This receptor was taken from a woman aged 30 to 39 in good health and CMV-seropositive. Source material: PBMCs. CDR3 nucleotide sequence: TGTGCCAGCAGTGAAGCGGCCGGGGAGCTGTTTTTT. Translated: CASSEAAGELFF. Full variable domain (remainder filled in from reference TRBV25-1 and TRBJ2-2): EADIYQTPRYLVIGTGKKITLECSQTMGHDKMYWYQQDPGMELHLIHYSYGVNSTEKGDLSSESTVSRIRTEHFPLTLESARPSHTSQYLCASSEAAGELFFGEGSRLTVL.